The present T cell receptor beta chain was sequenced within a study of T cell responses to AZD1222 COVID-19 vaccine (dated by TCRdb to the early 2020s). In the study overall: A total of about 250 trial participants underwent TCR sequencing, of whom about 210 had received two doses of AZD1222 and approximately 26 had received two doses of the MenACWY control vaccine. Trial participants were enrolled into age subgroups of 18-55, 56-69 and 70-plus years, which contained around 150, 28 and 57 TCR-sequenced participants, respectively. The investigation overall reported the following: In the small 56-69-year group, the increase in depth fell short of significance, most likely because of low power. Reportedly, close to half of the unique spike-specific TCRs recognized epitopes lying outside the regions that are mutated in the B.1.351 and B.1.1.7 variants. After two AZD1222 doses, spike-specific TCR breadth and depth were significantly higher than at day 0 and than in MenACWY recipients. Because no day 14 peak-response samples were available, the repertoires could be characterized only after the peak T cell response. Conclusions about previously exposed vaccinees are limited because only 5 or 6 AZD1222 recipients were SARS-CoV-2 seropositive at baseline. Vaccine-associated CD4 TCRs spanned the whole spike protein, with dominant responses in regions 160-218 and 743-854. Participants were mostly white British and included more females than males, and it was suggested by the authors that clonal diversity may have been underestimated.

As to this clone: Which antigen it targets is not known. Qualities for individual bases were not recorded, and no much larger clone is one base off.

The CDR3 regions of human TCRbeta chains were analyzed by immunosequencing. Under the source paper's analysis protocol: TCRs in the repertoires were compared against a reference library of SARS-CoV-2-specific TCRs that had been generated with the MIRA antigen-specificity platform. Breadth meant the fraction of unique TCRs that were SARS-CoV-2-associated, whereas depth meant the fraction of total T cells that were SARS-CoV-2-associated. Each spike-specific TCR was assigned to its reactive spike region and to a CD4 or CD8 class using the MIRA data. Log10-transformed breadth and depth values were compared by one-way ANOVA with Sidak's multiple comparisons tests. Drawn from immuneACCESS, this table holds only the in-frame rearrangements with V and J called that TCRdb kept. Clones are partly lost; checked studies trace under half to an unresolved V gene and leave the rest unexplained. V and J calls and clone size are as listed in that table; D and trimming were resolved from the DNA. The sample yields some 100,000 clones; around 87% were counted once. The ten largest clones take up roughly 10% of the sample.

According to the study, the label for this sample's time point signals: about 28 days (+/-7) after the second vaccine dose. AZD1222 recipients whose second dose came at about 4 weeks and those whose second dose came at about 12 weeks were combined into one group, since spike-specific TCR depth and breadth did not differ between the two schedules. Samples from vaccinated people were obtained from the UK trials COV001 and COV002, which included a single-blind randomized controlled phase 2/3 trial of AZD1222 (ChAdOx1 nCoV-19) in healthy adults. For TCRbeta chain sequencing, PBMC samples from trial participants were taken at day 0 and at day 28 after the second dose. The sequences come from peripheral blood, collected 28 days after the second AZD1222 dose. This clonotype was sampled from an adult who received the AZD1222 COVID-19 vaccine.

The DNA sequence is TGTGCCAGCGGGATAGCGGGGAGGAATGAGCAGTTCTTC. This codes for CASGIAGRNEQFF. In this chain, TRBV12-3 or TRBV12-4 is recombined with TRBJ2-1, with 8 central nucleotides matching TRBD2. After removal of 8 bases from V and 7 bases from J, the junction retains 7 bases not matched to a gene. Its CDR3 holds 13 amino acids, cysteine through phenylalanine. Kept here is only the CDR3 DNA, which spans 39 bases and is read in frame from base 1.